The 31 T cell receptor beta chains given below trace back to one sample, sequenced in a study of cytomegalovirus exposure and HLA in healthy donors. The method was immunoSEQ multiplex PCR; TCRdb's version includes in-frame clones alone and lacks a portion of them. The sample yields 210,000 or so clones, 85% to 90% seen once. Material: PBMCs. The receptor set was obtained from a woman aged 18-29 years in good health and CMV-seronegative.

J is TRBJ1-5 and V is TRBV19; D ambiguous. Germline loops: CDR1 LNHDA, CDR2 SQIVND (reference sequence). This CDR3 region has 15 residues. V was shortened by 5 bases and J by 6 bases, with 17 bases between the two germline ends. CDR3 in DNA: TGTGCCAGTAGTCCCCTCGTCCGCAGGCCTCAGCCCCAGCATTTT. Translation: CASSPLVRRPQPQHF.

The chain couples TRBV7-9 to TRBJ2-2, with TRBD2 identical over 12 bases. CDR3 size: 18 residues. CDR1 and CDR2 (germline): SEHNR, FQNEAQ (reference sequence). The junction had 9 bases not matched to a gene; V was cut back by 4 bases and J by 3 bases. The CDR3 is CASSSPASGRADTGELFF. CDR3 DNA: TGTGCCAGCAGCTCCCCGGCTAGCGGGAGGGCCGACACCGGGGAGCTGTTTTTT.

The V and J genes are TRBV5-6 and TRBJ2-1; D is undetermined. CDR3 length: 13 amino acids. Germline V lookup: CDR1 SGHDT, CDR2 YYEEEE. The V end lost 4 bases, the J end lost 2 bases, and 7 bases lay between the germline ends. CDR3 protein: CASSARAYNEQFF. The CDR3 coding sequence is TGTGCCAGCAGCGCCCGGGCCTACAATGAGCAGTTCTTC.

V gene TRBV21-1 combines with J gene TRBJ2-7; no check of the table's D call, TRBD2, against the DNA was made. TRBV21-1 is flagged as a pseudogene. This CDR3 is 15 amino acids long. In DNA, the CDR3 is TGTGCCAGCAGCAAACTGGGGGGTGGTTACTACGAGCAGTACTTC. It codes for CASSKLGGGYYEQYF.

This rearrangement joins TRBV5-5 to TRBJ1-1, with D tentatively TRBD1 (5 bases). This CDR3 has 14 amino acids. V lost 10 bases, J lost 5 bases, and 21 bases lay in between. Germline CDR1 SGHKS, CDR2 YYEKEE (reference sequence). The CDR3 reads CAAGGLERRTEAFF. The CDR3 coding sequence is TGTGCCGCGGGGGGGTTGGAAAGACGGACTGAAGCTTTCTTT. Supplemented by reference TRBV5-5 and TRBJ1-1, the full variable domain reads DAGVTQSPTHLIKTRGQQVTLRCSPISGHKSVSWYQQVLGQGPQFIFQYYEKEERGRGNFPDRFSARQFPNYSSELNVNALLLGDSALYLCAAGGLERRTEAFFGQGTRLTVV.

V gene TRBV6-1 combines with J gene TRBJ1-1; D is undetermined. The germline CDR1 and CDR2 sequences are MNHNS and SASEGT. Trimming removed 2 bases from V and 11 bases from J, with 18 bases in between. This CDR3 contains 14 residues. This CDR3 reads CASSEFGLGLRAFF. The DNA for the CDR3 is TGTGCCAGCAGTGAATTCGGCCTCGGACTTCGGGCTTTCTTT.

The chain links TRBV28 to TRBJ2-4; 7 bases are a match to TRBD1. The CDR3 consists of 15 residues. CDR1 is MDHEN, CDR2 SYDVKM, per germline. Unmatched junction bases numbered 9, after V lost 6 bases and J lost 4 bases. The CDR3 region is CASSFKDRIKNIQYF. CDR3 in DNA: TGTGCCAGCAGCTTCAAGGACAGGATAAAAAACATTCAGTACTTC.

The V gene is TRBV18, the J gene TRBJ1-1; D not certain. Trimming removed 0 bases from V and 8 bases from J, with 10 bases in between. The length of the CDR3 is 13 residues. Germline assignment: CDR1 KGHSH and CDR2 LQKENI. CDR3 in DNA: TGTGCCAGCTCACCACCGGGCGACCCCGAAGCTTTCTTT. Protein sequence: CASSPPGDPEAFF.

The J gene is TRBJ2-7, the V gene TRBV27, with TRBD2 matching 8 bases. Germline CDR1 is MNHEY and CDR2 is SMNVEV (reference sequence). This CDR3 is built from 18 residues. J lost 1 base, V lost 4 bases, and 15 bases had no gene match. The CDR3 spells CASSSTPPGLGGSYEQYF. The DNA of the CDR3 is TGTGCCAGCAGTTCCACCCCACCGGGACTAGGGGGTTCCTACGAGCAGTACTTC.

V gene TRBV6-6 combines with J gene TRBJ2-7, with D possibly being TRBD1 (6 bases). V dropped 2 bases and J dropped 6 bases, with 17 bases sitting between them. The CDR3 extends over 15 amino acids. The germline CDR1 and CDR2 sequences are MNHNY and SVGAGI (reference sequence). CDR3 DNA sequence: TGTGCCAGCAGTTACGTGCCTGGGGGCTTCATCGAGCAGTACTTC. Amino acid sequence: CASSYVPGGFIEQYF.

This clone was observed a single time. The CDR3 is CASSLEVTGAKETQYF. The CDR3 region has the DNA TGTGCCAGCAGCTTGGAAGTGACAGGCGCCAAAGAGACCCAGTACTTC. The chain uses TRBV5-4 and TRBJ2-5, with D possibly matching TRBD1 (6 bases). Trimming shortened V by 0 bases and J by 3 bases, and 15 bases separated the two germline ends. CDR3 length: 16 amino acids. The germline gives CDR1 SGHNT, CDR2 YYREEE (reference sequence).

V and J are TRBV7-9 and TRBJ2-1; TRBD2 aligns across 12 bases. CDR3 length: 16 amino acids. Germline-derived CDR1 and CDR2 are SEHNR and FQNEAQ (reference sequence). The V gene end was trimmed by 5 bases and the J gene end by 6 bases; junction bases not matched to a gene: 8. The CDR3 loop is CASSLLTSGRSNEQFF. The DNA of the CDR3 is TGTGCCAGCAGCCTTCTGACTAGCGGGAGAAGCAATGAGCAGTTCTTC.

The chain joins TRBV27 to TRBJ1-1; no clear D gene. The CDR3 loop spans 13 amino acids. V lost 3 bases to trimming and J lost 0 bases, with 5 bases between them. The germline CDR1 and CDR2 sequences are MNHEY and SMNVEV (reference sequence). The CDR3 coding sequence is TGTGCCAGCAGTTTTGAGGTGAACACTGAAGCTTTCTTT. Translating it yields CASSFEVNTEAFF.

Of note for this clone: The junction does not match germline at one end; this may be a read error. The CDR3 reads CASSIGTGVNEKLFF. CDR3 nucleotide sequence: TGTGCCAGCAGCATAGGGACAGGAGTTAATGAAAAACTGTTTTTT. V and J are TRBV13 and TRBJ1-4; 8 positions match TRBD1. Per germline, CDR1 PRHDT and CDR2 FYEKMQ (reference sequence). The length of the CDR3 is 15 residues.

V usage is TRBV10-1 and J usage is TRBJ2-7; D might be TRBD2 (5 bases). The length of the CDR3 is 13 residues. From germline, CDR1 is WNHNN and CDR2 SYGVQD (reference sequence). Trimming removed 4 bases from V and 4 bases from J, with 11 bases in between. This CDR3 is CASSVGPGYEQYF. CDR3 bases: TGCGCCAGCAGTGTTGGGCCGGGGTACGAGCAGTACTTC.

The gene calls are TRBV7-2 and TRBJ2-5; 9 bases are shared with TRBD2. The trim removed 1 base at V and 3 bases at J, leaving 6 bases unmatched. Germline values: CDR1 SGHTA, CDR2 FQGNSA. The CDR3 covers 16 residues. CDR3 DNA sequence: TGTGCCAGCAGCTTAGGGGCCCTAGCGGGGAAAGAGACCCAGTACTTC. Its translation: CASSLGALAGKETQYF.

J is TRBJ1-2 and V is TRBV10-3; D is possibly TRBD1 (5 bases). V was pared by 4 bases and J by 4 bases, with 10 bases between. CDR1 and CDR2 (germline): ENHRY, SYGVKD. CDR3 size: 13 residues. The CDR3 loop reads CAISGTGPYGYTF. The CDR3 nucleotides read TGTGCCATCAGTGGAACAGGACCCTATGGCTACACCTTC.

This clone was seen only a few times. The chain links TRBV30 to TRBJ2-1, with 11 positions matching TRBD2. CDR1 GTSNPN and CDR2 SVGIG come from the germline V gene (reference sequence). V was clipped by 2 bases and J by 4 bases; unmatched bases: 7. The CDR3 runs 16 residues. CDR3 region: CAWSPLTSGRYNEQFF. The CDR3 DNA sequence: TGTGCCTGGAGTCCCCTCACTAGCGGGAGATACAATGAGCAGTTCTTC.

The chain links TRBV2 to TRBJ1-5; no firm D call. With 6 bases removed from V and 7 bases from J, the gap between germline ends came to 10 bases. Germline loops: CDR1 SNHLY, CDR2 FYNNEI. The CDR3 is made up of 12 amino acids. CDR3 nucleotide sequence: TGTGCCAGCAGGTTGTCCCGGCAGCCCCAGCATTTT. As protein: CASRLSRQPQHF.

J is TRBJ2-7 and V is TRBV28; D is possibly TRBD2 (5 bases). This CDR3 is 14 amino acids long. Germline CDR1 reads MDHEN; CDR2 reads SYDVKM. V was pared by 5 bases and J by 2 bases, with 13 bases between. CDR3 in amino acids: CASSDGLTTYEQYF. The CDR3 nucleotides read TGTGCCAGCAGTGACGGACTTACCACCTACGAGCAGTACTTC. The full variable domain, completed using reference TRBV28 and TRBJ2-7, is DVKVTQSSRYLVKRTGEKVFLECVQDMDHENMFWYRQDPGLGLRLIYFSYDVKMKEKGDIPEGYSVSREKKERFSLILESASTNQTSMYLCASSDGLTTYEQYFGPGTRLTVT.

The chain employs TRBV10-3 and TRBJ2-2; 10 nucleotides align to TRBD1. The CDR3 consists of 14 residues. After removal of 8 bases from V and 2 bases from J, the junction contained 2 bases not matched to a gene. The V gene's germline CDR1 is ENHRY and CDR2 SYGVKD. The CDR3 coding sequence is TGTGCCATCCGACAGGGGGCTAACACCGGGGAGCTGTTTTTT. This codes for CAIRQGANTGELFF.

This chain joins TRBV6-1 and TRBJ2-1; D possibly corresponds to TRBD2 (5 bases). The CDR3 is 11 residues long. V shed 6 bases and J shed 15 bases, with 15 bases lying between them. From germline, CDR1 is MNHNS and CDR2 SASEGT. DNA of the CDR3: TGTGCCAGCAGCCTCCCCGGGGATGCGTTCTTC. As protein: CASSLPGDAFF.

The CDR3 region is CASDQGAGNQPQHF. DNA for the CDR3: TGTGCCAGTGACCAGGGGGCTGGCAATCAGCCCCAGCATTTT. The gene calls are TRBV28 and TRBJ1-5; the match to TRBD1 covers 8 bases. Germline V gene sequence: CDR1 MDHEN, CDR2 SYDVKM. The CDR3 is made up of 14 amino acids. V shed 9 bases, J shed 2 bases, and the junction held 6 bases outside the gene matches.

The V and J genes are TRBV9 and TRBJ1-2; D is ambiguous. The V end lost 2 bases, the J end lost 2 bases, and 7 bases lay between the germline ends. The CDR3 covers 13 residues. Per germline, CDR1 SGDLS and CDR2 YYNGEE. The CDR3 DNA is TGTGCCAGCAGCGTTGCCGGGAACTATGGCTACACCTTC. It specifies CASSVAGNYGYTF.

The V and J genes are TRBV11-2 and TRBJ1-1; D gene ambiguous. Between the trimmed V and J ends, which lost 3 bases and 1 base, there was a span of 9 bases. The CDR3 length is 14 residues. The germline V gene has CDR1 SGHAT and CDR2 FQNNGV. CDR3 residues: CASSFSEKNTEAFF. The CDR3 coding sequence is TGTGCCAGCAGCTTTTCGGAGAAGAACACTGAAGCTTTCTTT.

The rearrangement uses TRBV9 and TRBJ2-7; D might be TRBD2 (6 bases). The CDR3 has 14 amino acids. V was trimmed by 3 bases and J by 4 bases, leaving 14 bases between them. Germline CDR1 and CDR2: SGDLS and YYNGEE. CDR3 residues: CASSAPGLSYEQYF. As DNA, the CDR3 is TGTGCCAGCAGCGCACCGGGACTTTCTTACGAGCAGTACTTC. Using reference TRBV9 and TRBJ2-7 for the parts outside the CDR3, the full variable domain is DSGVTQTPKHLITATGQRVTLRCSPRSGDLSVYWYQQSLDQGLQFLIQYYNGEERAKGNILERFSAQQFPDLHSELNLSSLELGDSALYFCASSAPGLSYEQYFGPGTRLTVT.

The V and J genes are TRBV4-3 and TRBJ2-7, with 11 bases lining up with TRBD1. The trim removed 5 bases at V and 0 bases at J, leaving 3 bases unmatched. The CDR3 is 15 residues long. Germline V gene lookup returns CDR1 LGHNA and CDR2 YSLEER. CDR3 in amino acids: CASSWDRGISYEQYF. CDR3 sequence (DNA): TGCGCCAGCAGCTGGGACAGGGGGATCTCCTACGAGCAGTACTTC.

This sequence joins TRBV10-3 and TRBJ1-1; D is unresolved. V lost 8 bases to trimming and J lost 6 bases, with 13 bases between them. The CDR3 spans 12 residues. CDR1 ENHRY and CDR2 SYGVKD come from the germline V gene. CDR3 in amino acids: CAIGVRGAEAFF. CDR3 DNA sequence: TGTGCCATCGGCGTACGGGGTGCTGAAGCTTTCTTT.

This rearrangement joins TRBV4-1 to TRBJ2-1; D perhaps matches TRBD1 (6 bases). Trimming stripped 0 bases from V and 8 bases from J, with 23 bases between. CDR3 length: 18 residues. CDR1 is MGHRA, CDR2 YSYEKL, per germline. Written as DNA, the CDR3 is TGCGCCAGCAGCCAAGATGACCCCGCGACAGGATTCGACTATGAGCAGTTCTTC. Protein sequence: CASSQDDPATGFDYEQFF.

The chain employs TRBV27 and TRBJ2-1; the match to TRBD2 covers 8 bases. With 5 bases clipped from V and 12 bases from J, the junction kept 3 bases outside the gene matches. CDR3 length: 11 residues. Germline V gene sequence: CDR1 MNHEY, CDR2 SMNVEV (reference sequence). This chain's CDR3 is CASSTSGRQFF. CDR3 nucleotides: TGTGCCAGCAGTACCAGCGGGAGGCAGTTCTTC.

V is TRBV2 and J is TRBJ2-4; 7 positions agree with TRBD1. The CDR3 contains 15 residues. J gave up 6 bases and V 5 bases, and 10 bases lay outside the gene matches. The germline V gene encodes CDR1 SNHLY and CDR2 FYNNEI. This CDR3 reads CASSTQTGHGNIQYF. The CDR3 DNA reads as TGTGCCAGCAGTACCCAGACAGGGCACGGAAACATTCAGTACTTC.